A single sample is the source of the 8 T cell receptor beta chains below, sequenced in a study of blood T cell repertoires in COVID-19. Sequenced by immunoSEQ multiplex PCR; TCRdb stores in-frame clones only, minus some. The sample consists of fewer than 130,000 clones, under 75% of them appearing once. Sequencing was done on a sample of peripheral blood. These receptors were collected from an elderly man with acute or convalescent COVID-19.

This rearrangement joins TRBV30 to TRBJ2-7; no firm D call. Germline CDR1 GTSNPN, CDR2 SVGIG (reference sequence). V gave up 1 base and J gave up 3 bases, with 4 bases separating them. This CDR3 is 11 amino acids long. DNA of the CDR3: TGTGCCTGGAGTGCCCACTACGAGCAGTACTTC. Its translation: CAWSAHYEQYF. Drawing the rest from reference TRBV30 and TRBJ2-7, the complete variable domain is SQTIHQWPATLVQPVGSPLSLECTVEGTSNPNLYWYRQAAGRGLQLLFYSVGIGQISSEVPQNLSASRPQDRQFILSSKKLLLSDSGFYLCAWSAHYEQYFGPGTRLTVT.

The rearrangement uses TRBV1 and TRBJ2-4; TRBD2, as called in the table, went unchecked against the DNA. TRBV1 is deemed a pseudogene. The length of the CDR3 is 21 residues. The CDR3 bases are TGCACCAGCAGCCAAGTCGGACTAGCGGGAGGGCGTAAGATGTCCAAAAACATTCAGTACTTC. Amino acids: CTSSQVGLAGGRKMSKNIQYF.

This clone was picked up many times. This chain links TRBV2 with TRBJ2-6; D perhaps matches TRBD2 (5 bases). The V gene's germline CDR1 is SNHLY and CDR2 FYNNEI. Between the trimmed V and J ends, which lost 3 bases and 4 bases, there was a span of 16 bases. This CDR3 is built from 17 residues. The CDR3 region is CASSEDLRPSGANVLTF. CDR3 coding DNA: TGTGCCAGCAGTGAGGACTTACGGCCATCCGGGGCCAACGTCCTGACTTTC.

Turning to this clone: This may stem from a read error, because a much larger clone lies one nucleotide away. The rearrangement links TRBV12-3 or TRBV12-4 to TRBJ1-5; D ambiguous. The CDR3 consists of 13 residues. Trimming removed 0 bases at V and 5 bases at J, with 5 bases between. The DNA for the CDR3 is TGTGCCAGCAGTTTAGCCAGGTATCAGCCCCAGCATTTT. It is translated as CASSLARYQPQHF.

The chain combines TRBV28 with TRBJ2-1; 9 bases line up with TRBD1. The CDR3 extends over 15 amino acids. Trimming took 4 bases from V and 8 from J; bases not matched to a gene: 9. Germline assignment: CDR1 MDHEN and CDR2 SYDVKM. The CDR3 nucleotides are TGTGCCAGCAGTTCCACTGGACAGGGGAGGGATGAGCAGTTCTTC. As protein: CASSSTGQGRDEQFF.

This clone was seen once. V and J are TRBV30 and TRBJ2-5; D call uncertain. V was clipped by 0 bases and J by 1 base, with 9 bases between them. CDR1 GTSNPN and CDR2 SVGIG come from the germline V gene (reference sequence). CDR3 length: 14 amino acids. CDR3 in DNA: TGTGCCTGGAGTGTAAACTCCCCCCAAGAGACCCAGTACTTC. Protein: CAWSVNSPQETQYF.

The V call is TRBV5-4, the J call TRBJ2-2; the match to TRBD2 covers 11 bases. Germline V CDR1 and CDR2: SGHNT, YYREEE (reference sequence). V trimming: 2 bases; J trimming: 6 bases; junction bases outside the gene matches: 6. The CDR3 runs 16 residues. The CDR3 DNA reads TGTGCCAGCAGCTTATTTGCTAGCGGGAGGTCCGGGGAGCTGTTTTTT. It encodes CASSLFASGRSGELFF.

The rearrangement joins TRBV7-9 to TRBJ1-2; D is unclear. The CDR3 sequence is 15 residues long. CDR1 and CDR2 (germline): SEHNR, FQNEAQ (reference sequence). V lost 5 bases, J lost 4 bases, and 17 bases lay in between. CDR3 DNA sequence: TGTGCCAGCAGCCCGGGGTCGGGGAGGTTCTATGGCTACACCTTC. Residues: CASSPGSGRFYGYTF.